A selection of T cell receptor beta chains follows, all from one sample in a study of a mutant IDH1 vaccine in newly diagnosed glioma. Here immunoSEQ multiplex PCR was the method, and the copy in TCRdb shows in-frame clones only, minus some. The sample shows under 13,000 clones, approximately 90% of them seen only once. Their recognized antigens are unknown. The specimen comprised PBMCs, sampled from a glioma patient whose treatment included an IDH1 peptide vaccine. The receptor source for this set is a woman in her 40s with glioma. Some clones in this sample may be carry-over from other donors' samples. CDR3s include the opening cysteine and the closing phenylalanine or tryptophan. The order of the fields is CDR3 length, clone size, D gene, V gene, J gene, CDR3 protein, CDR3 DNA. The D gene is left open where the match is weak. Rows give clone size only sometimes, using once, few, many, or a class for an expanded clone.

13,NA,NA,TRBV15,TRBJ2-7,CATSTGRGYEQYF,TGTGCCACCAGCACGGGCCGCGGCTACGAGCAGTACTTC
14,NA,TRBD2,TRBV9,TRBJ2-5,CASSPGLGAETQYF,TGTGCCAGCAGCCCCGGACTAGGTGCTGAGACCCAGTACTTC
11,few,NA,TRBV6-6,TRBJ2-1,CASSPIDEQFF,TGTGCCAGCAGTCCGATAGATGAGCAGTTCTTC
13,NA,NA,TRBV6-5,TRBJ1-2,CASSPLGGLGYTF,TGTGCCAGCAGCCCCCTAGGGGGGCTTGGCTACACCTTC
14,NA,TRBD1,TRBV30,TRBJ2-7,CAWSVQQGVNEQYF,TGTGCCTGGAGTGTACAACAGGGGGTCAACGAGCAGTACTTC
17,few,NA,TRBV5-6,TRBJ2-6,CASSSWDNPSGANVLTF,TGTGCCAGCAGCAGCTGGGACAATCCGTCTGGGGCCAACGTCCTGACTTTC
13,NA,NA,TRBV30,TRBJ2-1,CAWSRDAYNEQFF,TGTGCCTGGTCCCGGGACGCATACAATGAGCAGTTCTTC
13,once,NA,TRBV27,TRBJ2-7,CASSLVGTYEQYF,TGTGCCAGCAGTTTAGTCGGGACGTACGAGCAGTACTTC
13,NA,TRBD2,TRBV30,TRBJ2-7,CAWSGAGGLEQYF,TGTGCCTGGAGTGGAGCGGGGGGGCTGGAGCAGTACTTC
17,NA,NA,TRBV5-1,TRBJ1-6,CASSPGIRSSYNSPLHF,TGCGCCAGCAGCCCGGGTATACGGAGCTCCTATAATTCACCCCTCCACTTT
13,NA,NA,TRBV5-4,TRBJ2-3,CASSLASTDTQYF,TGTGCCAGCAGCTTGGCATCCACAGATACGCAGTATTTT
15,NA,NA,TRBV5-1,TRBJ2-1,CASSRTGTAYNEQFF,TGCGCCAGCAGCCGTACCGGGACGGCCTACAATGAGCAGTTCTTC
13,once,NA,TRBV18,TRBJ1-1,CASSQTVNTEAFF,TGTGCCAGCTCACAAACAGTGAACACTGAAGCTTTCTTT
14,NA,NA,TRBV5-1,TRBJ1-3,CASSTGDTGNTIYF,TGCGCCAGCAGCACCGGGGACACAGGAAACACCATATATTTT
15,NA,TRBD1,TRBV19,TRBJ1-6,CASSLLTGRGSPLHF,TGTGCCAGTAGTCTCCTGACAGGGCGGGGTTCACCCCTCCACTTT
13,NA,NA,TRBV10-1,TRBJ1-1,CASSADRNTEAFF,TGCGCCAGCAGTGCGGACAGAAACACTGAAGCTTTCTTT
16,NA,TRBD1,TRBV5-1,TRBJ1-1,CASSLGSGTVPTEAFF,TGCGCCAGCAGCTTAGGGTCCGGGACAGTGCCCACTGAAGCTTTCTTT
14,NA,NA,TRBV18,TRBJ1-3,CASSSQGTGNTIYF,TGTGCCAGCTCATCTCAGGGGACTGGAAACACCATATATTTT
15,NA,TRBD1,TRBV5-4,TRBJ2-1,CASSSVQGSYNEQFF,TGTGCCAGCAGCTCCGTACAGGGGTCCTACAATGAGCAGTTCTTC
14,NA,NA,TRBV5-6,TRBJ1-2,CASSKRTTTIGYTF,TGTGCCAGCAGCAAACGGACTACGACGATCGGCTACACCTTC
15,NA,TRBD1,TRBV5-6,TRBJ2-7,CASSVPQDRVYEQYF,TGTGCCAGCAGCGTTCCACAGGACAGGGTGTACGAGCAGTACTTC
19,NA,TRBD2,TRBV7-9,TRBJ2-2,CASSLGTSFFQSLTGELFF,TGTGCCAGCAGCTTAGGGACTAGTTTTTTTCAATCTCTTACCGGGGAGCTGTTTTTT
17,few,NA,TRBV5-1,TRBJ2-3,CASSLGLVRAGSDTQYF,TGCGCCAGCAGCTTGGGTTTAGTTCGGGCGGGTTCAGATACGCAGTATTTT
13,NA,NA,TRBV5-1,TRBJ1-2,CASSTPGPYGYTF,TGCGCCAGCAGCACCCCAGGGCCGTATGGCTACACCTTC
16,NA,TRBD1,TRBV15,TRBJ1-1,CATSRDNRDRGTEAFF,TGTGCCACCAGCAGAGATAACAGGGACAGGGGAACTGAAGCTTTCTTT
16,once,NA,TRBV6-6,TRBJ2-2,CASSYGLGGPTGELFF,TGTGCCAGCAGTTACGGGCTCGGAGGGCCCACCGGGGAGCTGTTTTTT
14,NA,NA,TRBV6-5,TRBJ1-1,CASSYSSRSTEAFF,TGTGCCAGCAGTTACTCGTCAAGGTCCACTGAAGCTTTCTTT
13,NA,NA,TRBV5-8,TRBJ1-1,CASSLGMNTEAFF,TGTGCCAGCAGCCTGGGAATGAACACTGAAGCTTTCTTT
15,NA,NA,TRBV27,TRBJ1-5,CASSLSKQGHQPQHF,TGTGCCAGCAGTTTATCGAAACAGGGTCATCAGCCCCAGCATTTT
15,NA,TRBD2,TRBV2,TRBJ2-1,CASSVSGAYRNEQFF,TGTGCCAGCAGTGTTAGCGGGGCCTACCGGAATGAGCAGTTCTTC
12,NA,NA,TRBV5-4,TRBJ1-1,CASRGGGPEAFF,TGTGCCAGCAGGGGTGGGGGGCCTGAAGCTTTCTTT
14,NA,NA,TRBV5-1,TRBJ2-1,CASSLGSSANEQFF,TGCGCCAGCAGCTTGGGTTCTAGCGCGAATGAGCAGTTCTTC
14,NA,TRBD1,TRBV30,TRBJ2-7,CAWSVTGSGYEQYF,TGTGCCTGGAGTGTGACAGGGTCTGGATACGAGCAGTACTTC
14,NA,TRBD2,TRBV7-2,TRBJ2-7,CASSIGTSAYEQYF,TGTGCCAGCAGCATAGGGACTAGCGCCTACGAGCAGTACTTC
15,NA,NA,TRBV11-2,TRBJ2-7,CASSLVHGDPYEQYF,TGTGCCAGCAGCTTAGTCCACGGCGACCCCTACGAGCAGTACTTC
15,NA,TRBD1,TRBV28,TRBJ1-2,CASSSPPGQDHGYTF,TGTGCCAGCAGCTCCCCCCCGGGACAGGATCATGGCTACACCTTC
14,NA,NA,TRBV10-3,TRBJ2-7,CAISENREAYEQYF,TGTGCCATCAGTGAGAACAGGGAGGCCTACGAGCAGTACTTC
15,few,NA,TRBV15,TRBJ2-2,CATSRPLTGPGELFF,TGTGCCACCAGCAGACCTCTCACAGGGCCCGGGGAGCTGTTTTTT
14,NA,TRBD1,TRBV27,TRBJ1-4,CASSDTGGREKLFF,TGTGCCAGCAGCGATACAGGGGGCAGGGAAAAACTGTTTTTT
15,NA,NA,TRBV4-1,TRBJ2-5,CASSRNEPFQETQYF,TGCGCCAGCAGCCGGAACGAACCCTTCCAAGAGACCCAGTACTTC
14,NA,NA,TRBV27,TRBJ2-3,CASSFGGSTDTQYF,TGTGCCAGCAGTTTCGGAGGAAGCACAGATACGCAGTATTTT
13,once,NA,TRBV27,TRBJ2-5,CASSFSGKETQYF,TGTGCCAGCAGTTTCTCTGGAAAAGAGACCCAGTACTTC
15,NA,TRBD2,TRBV15,TRBJ2-7,CATSRTGAGAMEQYF,TGTGCCACCAGCAGAACCGGAGCGGGAGCGATGGAGCAGTACTTC
16,NA,NA,TRBV19,TRBJ2-2,CASSRTLGSATGELFF,TGTGCCAGTAGTAGAACCCTCGGGTCAGCGACCGGGGAGCTGTTTTTT
14,NA,NA,TRBV19,TRBJ1-6,CASSIGQSNSPLHF,TGTGCCAGTAGTATAGGACAGAGTAATTCACCCCTCCACTTT